The 9 T cell receptor beta chains listed next were all sequenced from one sample in a study of Ad26.COV2.S vaccination and SARS-CoV-2 variants. Indicated treatment: over 15 received Ad26.COV2.S at low or high dose, single or two shots; 5 received placebo; per-sample allocation not given. Material that was analyzed had been drawn on day 63 after the first vaccine or placebo injection. Profiling relied on immunoSEQ multiplex PCR, and the TCRdb table lists in-frame clones only, not all of them. Seen here are around 450,000 clones, 70% to 90% observed once, and the top ten hold around 1.6%. The specimen comprised peripheral blood, sampled in a trial of Ad26.COV2.S vaccine versus placebo. These receptors came from a person aged 18 to 59 who received the Ad26.COV2.S COVID-19 vaccine or a placebo.

The V gene is TRBV2, the J gene TRBJ2-3; perhaps TRBD2 as D (5 bases). V gave up 7 bases and J gave up 2 bases, with 10 bases separating them. The germline V gene encodes CDR1 SNHLY and CDR2 FYNNEI. This CDR3 comprises 13 residues. CDR3: CASTGNPTDTQYF. CDR3 bases: TGTGCCAGCACGGGGAATCCCACAGATACGCAGTATTTT.

This clone has only a few counts. The rearrangement uses TRBV20-1 and TRBJ2-2, with D possibly called TRBD1 or TRBD2 (6 bases each). The CDR3 extends over 15 amino acids. Germline loops: CDR1 DFQATT, CDR2 SNEGSKA (reference sequence). V lost 3 bases and J lost 1, with 12 bases in between. Written as DNA, the CDR3 is TGCAGTGCTAGTCCCGGGGGCAAGAACACCGGGGAGCTGTTTTTT. This encodes CSASPGGKNTGELFF.

This sequence joins TRBV9 and TRBJ2-1; D is unclear. From germline, CDR1 is SGDLS and CDR2 YYNGEE. The V end lost 1 base, the J end lost 5 bases, and 4 bases lay between the germline ends. CDR3 length: 12 residues. CDR3 coding DNA: TGTGCCAGCAGCGTACGCCACAATGAGCAGTTCTTC. This codes for CASSVRHNEQFF. The whole variable domain, remainder taken from reference TRBV9 and TRBJ2-1, is DSGVTQTPKHLITATGQRVTLRCSPRSGDLSVYWYQQSLDQGLQFLIQYYNGEERAKGNILERFSAQQFPDLHSELNLSSLELGDSALYFCASSVRHNEQFFGPGTRLTVL.

The genes are TRBV5-8 and TRBJ2-2; TRBD1 matches at 7 bases. Trimming removed 4 bases from V and 5 bases from J; junction bases left unmatched: 5. From germline, CDR1 is SGHTS and CDR2 YDEGEE. CDR3 size: 14 residues. In nucleotides, the CDR3 is TGTGCCAGCAGCCCTGAGGGGGCGACCGGGGAGCTGTTTTTT. As protein: CASSPEGATGELFF.

This chain connects TRBV2 to TRBJ1-1, with D perhaps TRBD1 (5 bases). Germline loops: CDR1 SNHLY, CDR2 FYNNEI. V was pared by 6 bases and J by 11 bases, with 13 bases between. The CDR3 totals 11 residues. The chain's CDR3 is CASRGGTSAFF. CDR3 sequence (DNA): TGTGCCAGCAGGGGGGGGACCTCGGCTTTCTTT. Supplemented by reference TRBV2 and TRBJ1-1, the full variable domain reads EPEVTQTPSHQVTQMGQEVILRCVPISNHLYFYWYRQILGQKVEFLVSFYNNEISEKSEIFDDQFSVERPDGSNFTLKIRSTKLEDSAMYFCASRGGTSAFFGQGTRLTVV.

This clone was picked up a small number of times. V is TRBV25-1 and J is TRBJ1-1; a weak D match, TRBD1 (6 bases). The germline V gene encodes CDR1 MGHDK and CDR2 SYGVNS. The V end lost 3 bases, the J end lost 1 base, and 9 bases lay between the germline ends. This CDR3 is 14 amino acids long. CDR3 nucleotide sequence: TGTGCCAGCAGTGACCAGGGGACGAACACTGAAGCTTTCTTT. As protein: CASSDQGTNTEAFF.

V gene TRBV4-3 combines with J gene TRBJ2-2; D gene uncertain. CDR3 size: 16 residues. CDR1 LGHNA and CDR2 YSLEER come from the germline V gene. V gave up 0 bases and J gave up 0 bases, with 8 bases separating them. The CDR3 spells CASSQEAPTNTGELFF. The CDR3 nucleotides are TGCGCCAGCAGCCAAGAAGCTCCGACGAACACCGGGGAGCTGTTTTTT.

This chain connects TRBV6-5 to TRBJ1-5; no clear D. CDR1 and CDR2 (germline): MNHEY, SVGAGI. The CDR3 is 13 residues long. Trimming pared 8 bases from V and 5 bases from J, leaving 13 bases between. The CDR3 protein is CASRNPSDQPQHF. The CDR3 DNA reads as TGTGCCAGCCGCAACCCAAGTGATCAGCCCCAGCATTTT.

The chain uses TRBV18 and TRBJ1-6; D not certain. Per germline, CDR1 KGHSH and CDR2 LQKENI. V gave up 2 bases and J gave up 0 bases, with 5 bases separating them. This CDR3 contains 15 residues. The CDR3 DNA is TGTGCCAGCTCACCAGAAAGCTCCTATAATTCACCCCTCCACTTT. The encoded protein is CASSPESSYNSPLHF.